This TCR beta chain comes out of a study of CD8 T cells in Susac syndrome. Study-wide context: Patients with Susac syndrome were, at the time of blood collection, therapy-naive, maintained on corticosteroids, or maintained on intravenous immunoglobulin alone.

CDR3 length: 18 amino acids. The V end lost 3 bases, the J end lost 2 bases, and 23 bases lay between the germline ends. Per germline, CDR1 SGHDN and CDR2 FVKESK. The RNA, about 0.45 to 1 ug, was put through reverse transcription using random hexamers. A single record per CDR3 protein comes from TCRdb applying MiXCR to the immunoSEQ multiplex PCR reads. The sample holds under 200,000 distinct CDR3 sequences; approximately 95% are singletons and the top ten take 0.15% to 0.2%. The TCR was taken from a human donor with Susac syndrome. The rearrangement links TRBV14 to TRBJ2-7, with a weak D call TRBD2 (5 bases). The sequenced sample was CD8+ T cells from PBMCs. The CDR3 region has the DNA TGTGCCAGCAGCCAGACCCCGGCGCCGAGCGGAAACCCCTACGAGCAGTACTTC. It codes for CASSQTPAPSGNPYEQYF.